This T cell receptor (beta chain) was found in a study of blood T cell repertoires in COVID-19 (dated by TCRdb to the early 2020s). With respect to the entire study: The collaborator samples originated in the United States, Italy and Spain and spanned the acute and convalescent phases of COVID-19. Subjects who had been exposed to COVID-19, were actively infected with it, or had recovered from it provided the deeply sampled blood TCRbeta repertoires that made up the dataset. The samples were drawn from two sources: the first 160 participants of the ongoing ImmuneRACE study, and fewer than 1,500 subjects contributed by 6 global collaborators. Where HLA class I and class II types were available, the types were taken from metadata supplied by the sample provider, not from assay-based typing. Nearly every sample came with metadata listing a de-identified subject ID, COVID-19 status, age in years and sex. The material from the prospective study consisted of cDNA or gDNA derived from T cells, B-cell-depleted T cells, or PBMCs. The repertoires were released in a freely available public database meant as a resource for research on the immune response to SARS-CoV-2.

Worth noting for this clone: Its antigen is currently not known. The record has no base qualities; no much larger clone is one base away.

TCRbeta CDR3 regions were amplified from genomic DNA by means of the immunoSEQ Assay, a bias-controlled multiplex PCR. In the source study's methods: Nucleated cell counts per sample were estimated from amplification of reference gene primers within the assay. To quantify the absolute abundance of each unique TCRbeta CDR3 rearrangement, sequence reads were collapsed and filtered. Productive Simpson clonality was computed per sample as the square root of Simpson's diversity index over productive rearrangements. TCRdb provides this immuneACCESS table in a form limited to in-frame rearrangements. Some clones are lacking; in checked studies, under half of them reflect an unresolved V gene, and why the rest are absent is not known. V and J calls and clone size are given by that table; D and trimming were obtained from the DNA. In this sample the table shows 75,000 to 90,000 clones, 80% of which occur a single time. The biggest ten clones account for 9.5% to 15% of the sample.

Whole blood was collected in K2EDTA tubes by collaborating institutions according to the institutions' own protocols. For TCRbeta analysis, collaborator samples were shipped as frozen whole blood, as isolated PBMCs, or as DNA extracted from either sample type. Taken from the germline V gene, the CDR1 and CDR2 loops are SGHTA and FQGNSA. Including cysteine and phenylalanine, the CDR3 has 14 amino acids. Just the 42-base CDR3 DNA is kept, in frame starting at base 1. The germline V and J ends show losses of 0 bases and 10 bases respectively, and no gene match explains 5 bases of the junction. Overall study outcomes, separate from this receptor: The quantity of clinical and demographic metadata differed by source and by participant and was supplied without curation.

What was sequenced was peripheral blood. This sequence was found in a woman aged 40 to 49 with active or convalescent COVID-19. The chain employs TRBV7-2 and TRBJ1-4; the central 7 bases match TRBD1. The CDR3 protein: CASSLADRVGKLFF. The sequenced DNA is TGTGCCAGCAGCTTAGCAGACAGGGTGGGAAAACTGTTTTTT.